This is a list of T cell receptor beta chains from one sample in a study of cytomegalovirus exposure and HLA in healthy donors. The table came from immunoSEQ multiplex PCR; TCRdb's copy has only in-frame clones and leaves some out. Among a few hundred thousand clones, approximately 88% were seen once, and the ten largest hold 11% to 15%. Sample: PBMCs. These receptors were obtained from a woman in her 30s in good health and CMV-seropositive. Both conserved end residues are trimmed from each CDR3.

cdr3_aa j_call v_call
ASSLQSPAPDRTYEQY TRBJ2-7 TRBV11-3
ASRFPGVGYT TRBJ1-2 TRBV27
ASSLDRGQDYGYT TRBJ1-2 TRBV11-2
AWSRQGGLQF TRBJ2-1 TRBV30
ASSLGRGGPTGELF TRBJ2-2 TRBV11-2
SARDVFGYT TRBJ1-2 TRBV20-1
AWRKQYGYT TRBJ1-2 TRBV30
ASSLESSYNEQF TRBJ2-1 TRBV5-1
ASSLRGLKMGNQPQH TRBJ1-5 TRBV28
ASSQGLLGGANTGELF TRBJ2-2 TRBV4-3
ASSKDVRANTGELF TRBJ2-2 TRBV5-1
ASRPKTGSGNTIY TRBJ1-3 TRBV2
AWSVSLIGTDTQY TRBJ2-3 TRBV30
ASSDGEQF TRBJ2-1 TRBV2
ASTYTGDYGYT TRBJ1-2 TRBV14
ASSFTRLAGAEQY TRBJ2-7 TRBV6-5
ASSLAFVEGATNEQY TRBJ2-7 TRBV7-9
ASSQETSGSYEQY TRBJ2-7 TRBV4-2
ASSPLGSNQPQH TRBJ1-5 TRBV9
ASSLTDFYEQY TRBJ2-7 TRBV28
ASSELEEGYNEQF TRBJ2-1 TRBV6-1
AWTQGSGNTIY TRBJ1-3 TRBV30
ASSDGQGKLPDTQY TRBJ2-3 TRBV25-1
ASSSAYEQY TRBJ2-7 TRBV5-1
ASSLALYNEQF TRBJ2-1 TRBV5-6
ASSQDLTGELF TRBJ2-2 TRBV4-3
ASTWTSRGEAF TRBJ1-1 TRBV2
ASSLARPKETFGGLDGYT TRBJ1-2 TRBV28
ASSPLNNEQF TRBJ2-1 TRBV18
ASSQRDYGPYEQY TRBJ2-7 TRBV28
ASSQGTEGINYGYT TRBJ1-2 TRBV11-3
ASSHPWGGPEQF TRBJ2-1 TRBV4-1
ASSLSPYEQY TRBJ2-7 TRBV27
ASSPDRGFGYGYT TRBJ1-2 TRBV5-1
ASSRGTSGSNEQF TRBJ2-1 TRBV6-5
ASSSYPGTNKNEQF TRBJ2-1 TRBV7-8
ASSLEFYGYT TRBJ1-2 TRBV5-4
ASGRRNQPQH TRBJ1-5 TRBV2
ASSLGGTGLNYGYT TRBJ1-2 TRBV7-9
SVRPDRKGYT TRBJ1-2 TRBV29-1